The clone carrying this T cell receptor (beta chain) was recorded a few times. Its antigen remains unidentified. Each CDR3 protein is one row after TCRdb ran MiXCR on the RT-PCR reads. The profile shows around 470,000 distinct CDR3 sequences, approximately 7.7% of them singletons. The sample belongs to a study of response to subunit inactivated influenza vaccine. Trimming removed 0 bases from V and 3 bases from J, with 11 bases in between. From germline, CDR1 is MNHEY and CDR2 SVGAGI. The CDR3 contains 15 residues. The study's findings and limits: After each seasonal influenza vaccination, few new T cells are recruited, the authors suggested.

The rearrangement joins TRBV6-5 to TRBJ1-2; tentative D call: TRBD1 (5 bases). This specimen consisted of PBMCs from blood, obtained 23 to 25 months after vaccination. This receptor was obtained from a man aged 50 to 69 who received an inactivated influenza vaccine. The CDR3 loop reads CASSYSSGGDYGYTF. The CDR3 region has the DNA TGTGCCAGCAGTTACTCGTCGGGGGGGGACTATGGCTACACCTTC.